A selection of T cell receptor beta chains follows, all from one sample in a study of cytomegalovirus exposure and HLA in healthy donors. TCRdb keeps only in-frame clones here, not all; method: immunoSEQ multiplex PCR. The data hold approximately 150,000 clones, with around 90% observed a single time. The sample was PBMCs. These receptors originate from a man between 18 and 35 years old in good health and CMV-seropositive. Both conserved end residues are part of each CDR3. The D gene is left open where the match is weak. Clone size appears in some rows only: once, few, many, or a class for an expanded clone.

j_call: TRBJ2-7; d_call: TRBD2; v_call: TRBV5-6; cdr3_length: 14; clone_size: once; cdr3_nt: TGTGCCAGCAGCTTGGCCCTAGCGGATTACGAGCAGTACTTC; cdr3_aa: CASSLALADYEQYF
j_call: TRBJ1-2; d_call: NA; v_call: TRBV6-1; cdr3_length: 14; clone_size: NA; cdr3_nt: TGTGCCAGCAGTGAGTCACAGGGTAAATATGGCTACACCTTC; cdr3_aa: CASSESQGKYGYTF
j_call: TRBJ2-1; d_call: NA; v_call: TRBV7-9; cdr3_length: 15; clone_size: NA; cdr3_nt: TGTGCCAGCAGCTCCATACTAGCTGCCGGCAATGAGCAGTTCTTC; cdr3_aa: CASSSILAAGNEQFF
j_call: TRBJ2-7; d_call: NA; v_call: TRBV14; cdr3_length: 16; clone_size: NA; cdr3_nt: TGTGCCAGCAGCCAAGGCGGGGCAGGGGGCTCCTACGAGCAGTACTTC; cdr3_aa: CASSQGGAGGSYEQYF
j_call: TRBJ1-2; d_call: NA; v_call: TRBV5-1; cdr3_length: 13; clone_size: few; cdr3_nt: TGCGCCAGCAGCTTGATGGGCCCTGCCGGCTACACCTTC; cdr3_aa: CASSLMGPAGYTF
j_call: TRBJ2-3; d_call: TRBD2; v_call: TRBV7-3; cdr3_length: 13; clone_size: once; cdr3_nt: TGTGCCAGCACCTCCTGGGGGGGAGATACGCAGTATTTT; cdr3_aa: CASTSWGGDTQYF
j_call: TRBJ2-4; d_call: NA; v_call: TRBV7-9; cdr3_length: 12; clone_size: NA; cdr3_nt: TGTGCCAGCACCTCTATCACAAACATTCAGTACTTC; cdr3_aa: CASTSITNIQYF
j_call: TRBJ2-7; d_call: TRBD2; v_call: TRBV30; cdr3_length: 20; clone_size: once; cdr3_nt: TGTGCCTGGAGTGAATATCAGGGACAGGCGACTAGCGGGAGGGACCACGAGCAGTACTTC; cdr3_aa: CAWSEYQGQATSGRDHEQYF
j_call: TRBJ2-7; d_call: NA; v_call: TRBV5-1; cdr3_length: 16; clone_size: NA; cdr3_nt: TGCGCCAGCAGCGCGTCGGACGCCAGCGGCTCCTACGAGCAGTACTTC; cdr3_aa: CASSASDASGSYEQYF
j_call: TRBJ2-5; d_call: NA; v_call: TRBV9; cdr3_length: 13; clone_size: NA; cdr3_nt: TGTGCCAGCAGCGTAGGGGACTCCACAAGCCAGTACTTC; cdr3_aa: CASSVGDSTSQYF
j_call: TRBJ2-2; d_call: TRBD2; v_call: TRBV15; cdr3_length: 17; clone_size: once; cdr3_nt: TGTGCCACCAGCAGAGATAAGACTAGCGGGAAGGTCGGGGAGCTGTTTTTT; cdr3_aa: CATSRDKTSGKVGELFF
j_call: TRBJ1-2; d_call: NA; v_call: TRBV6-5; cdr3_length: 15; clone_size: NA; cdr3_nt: TGTGCCAGCGAAGCGGGGGGGCTGGGGAACTATGGCTACACCTTC; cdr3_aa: CASEAGGLGNYGYTF
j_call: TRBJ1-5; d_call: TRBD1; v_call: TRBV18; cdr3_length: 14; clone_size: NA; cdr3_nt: TGTGCCAGCTCACCCGGGACAGAGTATCAGCCCCAGCATTTT; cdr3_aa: CASSPGTEYQPQHF
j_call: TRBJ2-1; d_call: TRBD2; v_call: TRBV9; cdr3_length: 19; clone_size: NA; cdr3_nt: TGTGCCAGCAGCGAATCGGGACTAGCGGGAGGGTCGGGCTACAATGAGCAGTTCTTC; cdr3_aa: CASSESGLAGGSGYNEQFF
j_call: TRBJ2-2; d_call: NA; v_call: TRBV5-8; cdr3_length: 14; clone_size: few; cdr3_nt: TGTGCCAGCAGCCATTCGGACAGAACCGGGGAGCTGTTTTTT; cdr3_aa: CASSHSDRTGELFF
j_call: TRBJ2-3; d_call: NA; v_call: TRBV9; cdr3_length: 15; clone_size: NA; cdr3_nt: TGTGCCAGCAGCGTAGGAGCAGGGGGCACAGATACGCAGTATTTT; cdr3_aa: CASSVGAGGTDTQYF
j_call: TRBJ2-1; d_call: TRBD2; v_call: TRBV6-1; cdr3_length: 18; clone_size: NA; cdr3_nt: TGTGCCAGCAGTGATTTTTTTACGGCTAGCGGTGCCTACAATGAGCAGTTCTTC; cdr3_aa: CASSDFFTASGAYNEQFF
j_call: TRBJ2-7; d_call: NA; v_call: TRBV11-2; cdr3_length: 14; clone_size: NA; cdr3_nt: TGTGCCAGCAGCACTTCTCGGACAGACTACGAGCAGTACTTC; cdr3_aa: CASSTSRTDYEQYF
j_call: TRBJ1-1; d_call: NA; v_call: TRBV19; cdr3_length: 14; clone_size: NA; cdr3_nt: TGTGCCAGTAGTAGCCGTTTAGGGGGATTTGAAGCTTTCTTT; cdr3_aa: CASSSRLGGFEAFF
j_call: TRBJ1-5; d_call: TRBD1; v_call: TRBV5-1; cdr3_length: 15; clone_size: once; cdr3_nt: TGCGCCAGCAGGACAGGGAGCGACCTAAATCAGCCCCAGCATTTT; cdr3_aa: CASRTGSDLNQPQHF
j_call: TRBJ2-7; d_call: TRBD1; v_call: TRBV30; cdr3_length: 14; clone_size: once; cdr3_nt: TGTGCCTGGAGACGGACAGGGTTCAAAATCGAGCAGTACTTC; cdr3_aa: CAWRRTGFKIEQYF
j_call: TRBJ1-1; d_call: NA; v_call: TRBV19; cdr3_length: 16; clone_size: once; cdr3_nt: TGTGCCAGTAGTATTATTACAGGGCCCATGAACACTGAAGCTTTCTTT; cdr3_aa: CASSIITGPMNTEAFF
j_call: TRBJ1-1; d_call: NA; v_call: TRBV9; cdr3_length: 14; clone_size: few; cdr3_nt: TGTGCCAGCAGCGTAGCGCCGCTAGGCACTGAAGCTTTCTTT; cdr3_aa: CASSVAPLGTEAFF
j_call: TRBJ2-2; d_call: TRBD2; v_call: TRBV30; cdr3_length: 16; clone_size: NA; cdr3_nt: TGTGCCTGGAGTGTGCGGGGGGCGATAAACACCGGGGAGCTGTTTTTT; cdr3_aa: CAWSVRGAINTGELFF
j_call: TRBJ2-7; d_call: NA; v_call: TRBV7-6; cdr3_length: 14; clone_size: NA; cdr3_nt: TGTGCCAGCAGCACATCGGCGGATTCCTACGAGCAGTACTTC; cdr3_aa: CASSTSADSYEQYF
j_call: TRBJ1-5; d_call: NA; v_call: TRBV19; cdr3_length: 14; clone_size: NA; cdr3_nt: TGTGCCAGTAGTAGCCTACAGGGCTTTCAGCCCCAGCATTTT; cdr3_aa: CASSSLQGFQPQHF
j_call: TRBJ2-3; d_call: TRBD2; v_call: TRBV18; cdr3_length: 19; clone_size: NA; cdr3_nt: TGTGCCAGCTCACCGAAGCGGGAAAGGGCCACTGCCCACACAGATACGCAGTATTTT; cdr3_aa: CASSPKRERATAHTDTQYF
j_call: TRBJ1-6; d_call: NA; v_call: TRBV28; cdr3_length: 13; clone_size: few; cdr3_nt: TGTGCCAGCCAGGGAAGGACCAATTCACCCCTCCACTTT; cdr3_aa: CASQGRTNSPLHF
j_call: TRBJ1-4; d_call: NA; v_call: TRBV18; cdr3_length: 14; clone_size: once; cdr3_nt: TGTGCCAGCTCACAGGGGTTCACTAATGAAAAACTGTTTTTT; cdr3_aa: CASSQGFTNEKLFF
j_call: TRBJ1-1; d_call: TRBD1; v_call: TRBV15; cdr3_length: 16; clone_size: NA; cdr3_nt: TGTGCCACCAGCCCAGGACAGGGGGGAGGGAACACTGAAGCTTTCTTT; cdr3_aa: CATSPGQGGGNTEAFF
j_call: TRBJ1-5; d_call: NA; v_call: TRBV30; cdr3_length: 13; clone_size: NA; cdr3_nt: TGTGCCTGGAGCCCCCTTGGGGCTCGGCCCCAGCATTTT; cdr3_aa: CAWSPLGARPQHF
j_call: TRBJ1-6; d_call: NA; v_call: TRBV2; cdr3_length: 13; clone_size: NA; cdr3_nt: TGTGCCAGCCTTGTTTTGACAGGTGGATCCCTCCACTTT; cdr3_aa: CASLVLTGGSLHF
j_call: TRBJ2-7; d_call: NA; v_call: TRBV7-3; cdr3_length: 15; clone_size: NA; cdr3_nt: TGTGCCAGCAGCCCCCAAGGAGCCGCAAGCGACGAGCAGTACTTC; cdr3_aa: CASSPQGAASDEQYF
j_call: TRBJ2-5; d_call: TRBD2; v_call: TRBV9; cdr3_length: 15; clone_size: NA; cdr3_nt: TGTGCCAGCAGCGTCGGGACTAGCGGTAAAGAGACCCAGTACTTC; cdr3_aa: CASSVGTSGKETQYF
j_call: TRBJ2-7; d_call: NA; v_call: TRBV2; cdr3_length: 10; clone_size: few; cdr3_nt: TGTGCCAGCAGCCGCTACGAGCAGTACTTC; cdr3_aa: CASSRYEQYF
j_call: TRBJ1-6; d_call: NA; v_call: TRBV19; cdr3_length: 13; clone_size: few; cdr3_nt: TGTGCCAGTAGCGCACGGGAAAATTCACCCCTCCACTTT; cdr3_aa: CASSARENSPLHF
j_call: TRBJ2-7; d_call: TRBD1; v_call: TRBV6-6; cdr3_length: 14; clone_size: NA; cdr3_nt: TGTGCCAGCACGTCCTGGGACAGACCTTACGAGCAGTACTTC; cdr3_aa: CASTSWDRPYEQYF
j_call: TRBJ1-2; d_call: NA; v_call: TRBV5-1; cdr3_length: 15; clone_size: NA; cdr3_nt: TGCGCCAGCAGCTTCGACAGCTATACTAACTATGGCTACACCTTC; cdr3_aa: CASSFDSYTNYGYTF
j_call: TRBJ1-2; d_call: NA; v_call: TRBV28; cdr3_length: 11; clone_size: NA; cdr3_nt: TGTGCCAGCAGTGGCTTGTATGGCTACACCTTC; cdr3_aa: CASSGLYGYTF
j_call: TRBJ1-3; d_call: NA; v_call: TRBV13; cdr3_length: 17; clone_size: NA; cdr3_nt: TGTGCCAGCAGCCCCGAGATGGGAGCCATCTCTGGAAACACCATATATTTT; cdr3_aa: CASSPEMGAISGNTIYF
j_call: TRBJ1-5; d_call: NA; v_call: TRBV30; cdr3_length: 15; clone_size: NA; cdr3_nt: TGTGCCTGGAGTATGGGGTATGCCGGGATACAGCCCCAGCATTTT; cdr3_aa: CAWSMGYAGIQPQHF
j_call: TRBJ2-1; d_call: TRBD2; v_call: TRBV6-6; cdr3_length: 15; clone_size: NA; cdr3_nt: TGTGCCAGCAAGAGGGGACTAGCGGGAGCCAATGAGCAGTTCTTC; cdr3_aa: CASKRGLAGANEQFF
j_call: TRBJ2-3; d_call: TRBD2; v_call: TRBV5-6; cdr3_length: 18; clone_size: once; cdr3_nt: TGTGCCAGCAGCTTGAGCGGGAGGGCCGGTTCCCACACAGATACGCAGTATTTT; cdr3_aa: CASSLSGRAGSHTDTQYF
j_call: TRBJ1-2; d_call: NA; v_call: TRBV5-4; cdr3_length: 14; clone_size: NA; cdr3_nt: TGTGCCAGCAGGGGGGGAACAGGAGGCTATGGCTACACCTTC; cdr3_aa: CASRGGTGGYGYTF
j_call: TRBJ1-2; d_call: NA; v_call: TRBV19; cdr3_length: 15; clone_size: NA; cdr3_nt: TGTGCCAGTACCCCCCATGAGCTAGACTTCTATGGCTACACCTTC; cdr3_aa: CASTPHELDFYGYTF
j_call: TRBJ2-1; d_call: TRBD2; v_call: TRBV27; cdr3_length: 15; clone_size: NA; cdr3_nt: TGTGCCAGCACTCTGGGACTAGCGGGATACAATGAGCAGTTCTTC; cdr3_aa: CASTLGLAGYNEQFF
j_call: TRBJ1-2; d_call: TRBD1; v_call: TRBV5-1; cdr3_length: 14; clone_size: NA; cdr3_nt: TGCGCCAGCAGCTCCAACAGGGGGACCTATGGCTACACCTTC; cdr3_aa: CASSSNRGTYGYTF
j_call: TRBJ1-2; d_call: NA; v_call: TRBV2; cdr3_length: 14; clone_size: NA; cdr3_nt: TGTGCCAGCAGTCGACAGGCAGCTAACTATGGCTACACCTTC; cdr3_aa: CASSRQAANYGYTF
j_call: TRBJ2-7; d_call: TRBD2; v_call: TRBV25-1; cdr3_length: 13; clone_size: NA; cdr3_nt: TGTGCCAGCAGGGCTAGCGGGAGTTACGAGCAGTACTTC; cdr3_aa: CASRASGSYEQYF
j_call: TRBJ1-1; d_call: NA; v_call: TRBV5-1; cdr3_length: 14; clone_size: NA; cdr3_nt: TGCGCCAGCTTTAAATCGCACTTGAACACTGAAGCTTTCTTT; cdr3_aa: CASFKSHLNTEAFF
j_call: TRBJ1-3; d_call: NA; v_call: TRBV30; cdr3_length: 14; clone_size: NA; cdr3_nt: TGTGCCTGGAGTGTAGGGGACTCTGGAAACACCATATATTTT; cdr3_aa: CAWSVGDSGNTIYF
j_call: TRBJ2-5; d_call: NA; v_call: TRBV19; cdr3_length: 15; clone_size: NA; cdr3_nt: TGTGCCAGTAAGGCCACTCTAGGGGGTCAAGAGACCCAGTACTTC; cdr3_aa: CASKATLGGQETQYF
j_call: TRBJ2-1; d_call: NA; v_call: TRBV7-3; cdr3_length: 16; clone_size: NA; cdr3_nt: TGTGCCAGCAGCTTAATAGGGGGGGTAGCCTACAATGAGCAGTTCTTC; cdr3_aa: CASSLIGGVAYNEQFF
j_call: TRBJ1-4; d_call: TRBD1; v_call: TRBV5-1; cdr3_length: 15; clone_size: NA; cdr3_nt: TGCGCCAGCAGCTTGGCGACAGGGGATCAGGAAAAACTGTTTTTT; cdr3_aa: CASSLATGDQEKLFF
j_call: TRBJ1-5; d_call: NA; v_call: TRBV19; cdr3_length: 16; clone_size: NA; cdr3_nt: TGTGCCAGTAGTATAGGCGCGGACAGCCTAGGCCAGCCCCAGCATTTT; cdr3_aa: CASSIGADSLGQPQHF
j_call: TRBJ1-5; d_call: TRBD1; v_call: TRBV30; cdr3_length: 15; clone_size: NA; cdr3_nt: TGTGCCTGGAGTACCCGACAGGGGAGTAATCAGCCCCAGCATTTT; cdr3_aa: CAWSTRQGSNQPQHF
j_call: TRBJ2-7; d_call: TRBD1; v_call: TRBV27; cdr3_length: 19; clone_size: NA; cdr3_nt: TGTGCCAGCAGTTTTCGCTCTGGACCGGGACAGATATATTCCTACGAGCAGTACTTC; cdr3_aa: CASSFRSGPGQIYSYEQYF
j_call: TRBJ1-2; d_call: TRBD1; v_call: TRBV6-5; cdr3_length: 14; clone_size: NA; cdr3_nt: TGTGCCAGCAGTTACACCGACAGGGCCGTCGGCTACACCTTC; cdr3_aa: CASSYTDRAVGYTF